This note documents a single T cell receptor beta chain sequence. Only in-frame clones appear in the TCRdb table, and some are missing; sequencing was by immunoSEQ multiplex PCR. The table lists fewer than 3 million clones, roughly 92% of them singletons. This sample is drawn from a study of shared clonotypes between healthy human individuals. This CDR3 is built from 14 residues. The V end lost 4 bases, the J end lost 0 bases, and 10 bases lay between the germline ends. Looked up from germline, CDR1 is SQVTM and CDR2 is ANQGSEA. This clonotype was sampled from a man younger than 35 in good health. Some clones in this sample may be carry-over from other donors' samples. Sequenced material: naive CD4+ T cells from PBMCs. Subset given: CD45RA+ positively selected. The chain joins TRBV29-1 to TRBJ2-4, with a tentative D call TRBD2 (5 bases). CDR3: CSVAGIIAKNIQYF. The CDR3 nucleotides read TGCAGCGTTGCCGGGATCATAGCCAAAAACATTCAGTACTTC.